This T cell receptor (beta chain) was sequenced for a study of T-cell memory formation after mild COVID-19. Details on this clonotype: The target antigen is unknown.

General observations from the study: Clones that shrank (day 15 to 85) were balanced CD4/CD8, whereas later expanders leaned CD4+.

TCRdb redid the calling of the 5' RACE reads with MiXCR, one entry per CDR3 protein. The table lists fewer than 350,000 distinct CDR3 sequences, 14% of them singletons, with 21% in the top ten. The junction had 1 base not matched to a gene; V was cut back by 0 bases and J by 1 base. CDR3 length: 15 amino acids. The germline gives CDR1 LNHNV, CDR2 YYDKDF (reference sequence). The chain uses TRBV15 and TRBJ2-7; TRBD2 matches at 9 bases. Sequencing was performed on PBMCs or a T cell subset sorted from them (not recorded which). This TCR came from a man aged 18 to 30 who had mild COVID-19 (a few samples of this study predate the infection). Cell type and time point are not known. CDR3 in amino acids: CATSRDLAGSYEQYF. The CDR3 coding sequence is TGTGCCACCAGCAGAGATCTAGCGGGGTCCTACGAGCAGTACTTC.